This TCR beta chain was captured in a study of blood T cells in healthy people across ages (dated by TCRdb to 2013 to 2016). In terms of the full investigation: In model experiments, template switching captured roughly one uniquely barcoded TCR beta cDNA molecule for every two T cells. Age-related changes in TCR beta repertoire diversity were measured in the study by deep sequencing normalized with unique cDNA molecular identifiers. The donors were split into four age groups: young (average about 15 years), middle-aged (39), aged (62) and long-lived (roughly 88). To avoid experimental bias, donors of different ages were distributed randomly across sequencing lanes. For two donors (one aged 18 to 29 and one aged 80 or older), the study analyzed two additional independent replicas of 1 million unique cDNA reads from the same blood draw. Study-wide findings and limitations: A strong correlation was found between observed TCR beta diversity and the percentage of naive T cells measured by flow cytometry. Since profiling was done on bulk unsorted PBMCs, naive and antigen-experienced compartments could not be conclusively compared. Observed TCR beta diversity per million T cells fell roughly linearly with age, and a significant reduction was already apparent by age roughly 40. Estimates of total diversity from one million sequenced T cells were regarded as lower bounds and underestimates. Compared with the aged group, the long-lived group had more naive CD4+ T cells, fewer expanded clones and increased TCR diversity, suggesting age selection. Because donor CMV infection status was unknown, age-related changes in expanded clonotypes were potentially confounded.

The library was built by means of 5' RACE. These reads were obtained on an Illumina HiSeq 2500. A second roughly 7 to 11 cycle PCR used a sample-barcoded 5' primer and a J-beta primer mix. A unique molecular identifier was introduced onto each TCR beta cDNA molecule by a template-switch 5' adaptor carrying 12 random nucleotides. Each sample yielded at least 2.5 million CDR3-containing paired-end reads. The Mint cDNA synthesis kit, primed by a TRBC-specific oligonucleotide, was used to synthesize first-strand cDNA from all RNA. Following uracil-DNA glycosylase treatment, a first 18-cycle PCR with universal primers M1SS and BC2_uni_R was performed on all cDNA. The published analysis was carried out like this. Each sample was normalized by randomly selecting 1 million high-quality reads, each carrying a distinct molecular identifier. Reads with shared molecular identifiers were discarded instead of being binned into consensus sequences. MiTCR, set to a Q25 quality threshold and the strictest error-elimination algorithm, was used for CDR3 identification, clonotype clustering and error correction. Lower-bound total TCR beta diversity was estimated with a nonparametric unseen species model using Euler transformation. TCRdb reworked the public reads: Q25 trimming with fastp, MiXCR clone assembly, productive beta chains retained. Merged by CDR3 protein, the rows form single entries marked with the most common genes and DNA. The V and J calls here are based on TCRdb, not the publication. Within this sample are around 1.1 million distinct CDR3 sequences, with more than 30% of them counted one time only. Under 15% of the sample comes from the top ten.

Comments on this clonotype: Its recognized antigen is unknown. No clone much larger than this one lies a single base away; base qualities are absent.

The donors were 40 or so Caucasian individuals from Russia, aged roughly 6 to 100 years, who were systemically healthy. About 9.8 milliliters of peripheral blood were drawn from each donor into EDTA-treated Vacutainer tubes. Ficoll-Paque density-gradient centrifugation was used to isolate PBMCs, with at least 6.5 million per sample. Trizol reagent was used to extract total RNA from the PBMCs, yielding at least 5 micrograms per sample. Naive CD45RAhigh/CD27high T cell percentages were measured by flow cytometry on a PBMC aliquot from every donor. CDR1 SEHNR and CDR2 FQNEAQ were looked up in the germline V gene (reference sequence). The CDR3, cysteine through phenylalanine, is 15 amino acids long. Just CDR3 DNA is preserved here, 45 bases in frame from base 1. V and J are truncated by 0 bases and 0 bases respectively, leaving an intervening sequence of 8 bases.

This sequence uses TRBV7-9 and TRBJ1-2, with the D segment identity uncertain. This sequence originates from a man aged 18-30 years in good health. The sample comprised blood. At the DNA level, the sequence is TGTGCCAGCAGCTTAGCAAGCAGTACTAACTATGGCTACACCTTC. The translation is CASSLASSTNYGYTF.